The 13 T cell receptor beta chains given below trace back to one sample, sequenced in a study of blood T cell repertoires in COVID-19. Only in-frame clones appear in the TCRdb table, and some are missing; sequencing was by immunoSEQ multiplex PCR. The data hold 350,000 to 450,000 clones, with 85% observed a single time. Source material: peripheral blood. Receptor source: a woman in her late teens or twenties with acute or convalescent COVID-19.

This clone was counted a few times. The V gene is TRBV6-5, the J gene TRBJ1-2, with D perhaps TRBD1 (5 bases). Trimming removed 2 bases at V and 5 bases at J, with 15 bases between. This CDR3 comprises 15 residues. Germline V lookup: CDR1 MNHEY, CDR2 SVGAGI. This CDR3 is CASSYIGAGQYGYTF. The CDR3 coding sequence is TGTGCCAGCAGTTACATTGGGGCAGGGCAATATGGCTACACCTTC.

This clone was seen more than once but under ten times. The genes are TRBV6-4 and TRBJ1-3; 7 nucleotides align to TRBD1. Germline lookup yields CDR1 MRHNA and CDR2 SNTAGT. V gave up 10 bases and J gave up 3 bases; unmatched junction bases: 9. The CDR3 length is 14 residues. CDR3 loop: CATGIRDSGNTIYF. The CDR3 region has the DNA TGTGCCACCGGAATCCGGGACAGTGGAAACACCATATATTTT.

The V gene is TRBV5-8, the J gene TRBJ1-5, with D uncertain. Trimming shortened V by 4 bases and J by 7 bases, and 15 bases separated the two germline ends. The germline V gene encodes CDR1 SGHTS and CDR2 YDEGEE. CDR3 length: 14 residues. For the CDR3, the DNA is TGTGCCAGCAGCCGGGCGGGATCCGGGCAGCCCCAGCATTTT. It specifies CASSRAGSGQPQHF.

This sequence joins TRBV5-4 and TRBJ1-6; 7 bases fit TRBD1. After removal of 5 bases from V and 10 bases from J, the junction contained 6 bases not matched to a gene. The CDR3 loop spans 13 amino acids. Per the germline V gene, CDR1 is SGHNT and CDR2 is YYREEE (reference sequence). CDR3 in DNA: TGTGCCAGCAGACGGGACAGTCGATCACCCCTCCACTTT. Protein sequence: CASRRDSRSPLHF.

This clone has ten or more counts. Other DNA sequences in this specimen translate into the identical CDR3. The chain couples TRBV4-1 to TRBJ1-1, with TRBD1 matching over 7 bases. The CDR3 covers 14 residues. Germline V lookup: CDR1 MGHRA, CDR2 YSYEKL. V dropped 1 base and J dropped 1; count of bases not matched to a gene: 0. CDR3 loop: CASSQGQGNTEAFF. The CDR3 DNA is TGCGCCAGCAGCCAAGGACAGGGGAACACTGAAGCTTTCTTT.

V and J are TRBV12-3 or TRBV12-4 and TRBJ2-7, with a tentative D call TRBD2 (6 bases). The V end lost 3 bases, the J end lost 6 bases, and 9 bases lay between the germline ends. The CDR3 has 12 amino acids. The CDR3 sequence is CASSLGGGEQYF. CDR3 bases: TGTGCCAGCAGTTTGGGGGGAGGCGAGCAGTACTTC.

V gene TRBV30 combines with J gene TRBJ1-1; D gene ambiguous. The CDR3 contains 10 residues. The germline CDR1 and CDR2 sequences are GTSNPN and SVGIG (reference sequence). Trimming removed 6 bases at V and 8 bases at J, with 10 bases between. Written as DNA, the CDR3 is TGTGCCTGCGGGGATCTGGAAGCTTTCTTT. Its translation: CACGDLEAFF. Using reference TRBV30 and TRBJ1-1 for the parts outside the CDR3, the full variable domain is SQTIHQWPATLVQPVGSPLSLECTVEGTSNPNLYWYRQAAGRGLQLLFYSVGIGQISSEVPQNLSASRPQDRQFILSSKKLLLSDSGFYLCACGDLEAFFGQGTRLTVV.

This clone appeared a single time. The V gene is TRBV5-4, the J gene TRBJ1-1; D ambiguous. Trimming cost V 4 bases and J 2 bases, with 15 bases left between them. The CDR3 has 15 residues. Germline V gene data show CDR1 as SGHNT and CDR2 as YYREEE (reference sequence). The chain's CDR3 is CASSNSEVVNTEAFF. As DNA, the CDR3 is TGTGCCAGCAGCAACTCCGAGGTGGTAAACACTGAAGCTTTCTTT. Together with reference TRBV5-4 and TRBJ1-1, the CDR3 gives the full variable domain: ETGVTQSPTHLIKTRGQQVTLRCSSQSGHNTVSWYQQALGQGPQFIFQYYREEENGRGNFPPRFSGLQFPNYSSELNVNALELDDSALYLCASSNSEVVNTEAFFGQGTRLTVV.

The chain combines TRBV9 with TRBJ1-3; D gene ambiguous. V was pared by 5 bases and J by 0 bases, with 6 bases between. The CDR3 contains 13 residues. CDR1 is SGDLS and CDR2 is YYNGEE in the germline V gene. CDR3 amino acids: CASSVASGNTIYF. DNA of the CDR3: TGTGCCAGCAGTGTGGCCTCTGGAAACACCATATATTTT.

The rearrangement uses TRBV3-1 (or the pseudogene TRBV3-2) and TRBJ2-3; 9 positions agree with TRBD2. The CDR3 sequence is 15 residues long. The V gene end was trimmed by 3 bases and the J gene end by 0 bases; junction bases not matched to a gene: 1. CDR1 is LGHDT and CDR2 is YNNKEL in the germline V gene (reference sequence). The CDR3 protein is CASSQLAGSTDTQYF. DNA for the CDR3: TGTGCCAGCAGCCAGCTAGCGGGAAGCACAGATACGCAGTATTTT.

The table lists this clone with a few counts. The chain has TRBV21-1 and TRBJ2-5; the table names TRBD1, a call not compared with the DNA. TRBV21-1 is a known pseudogene. This CDR3 has 12 residues. In nucleotides, the CDR3 is TGTGCCAGCAGCCCCGGTCCAGGGACCCAGTACTTC. It codes for CASSPGPGTQYF.

CDR3 nucleotides: TGTGCCAGCAGCCCAGGGACAGGGGGACTGGCTGGGGCCAACGTCCTGACTTTC. Translating it yields CASSPGTGGLAGANVLTF. The chain has TRBV7-9 and TRBJ2-6; 11 bases are a match to TRBD1. V lost 5 bases and J lost 2; bases outside the gene matches: 8. The germline V gene encodes CDR1 SEHNR and CDR2 FQNEAQ (reference sequence). The CDR3 runs 18 residues.

This clone has a single count. This CDR3 is CASSLSRDAGNTIYF. DNA for the CDR3: TGTGCCAGCAGTTTAAGCAGGGATGCTGGAAACACCATATATTTT. The J gene is TRBJ1-3, the V gene TRBV28; D is possibly TRBD1 (5 bases). Germline CDR1 reads MDHEN; CDR2 reads SYDVKM. V lost 2 bases and J 2 bases, leaving 10 bases between the germline ends. CDR3 length equals 15 residues.